This T cell receptor beta chain was profiled in a study of T cell responses to AZD1222 COVID-19 vaccine. On the study more broadly: Samples with a second dose at about 4 or about 12 weeks were pooled together.

The V end was cut by 3 bases, the J end by 1 base, with 19 bases between. CDR1 SGDLS and CDR2 YYNGEE come from the germline V gene. The CDR3 runs 17 residues. The count of this clone is one. Only in-frame clones appear in the TCRdb table, and some are missing; sequencing was by immunoSEQ multiplex PCR. The table records roughly 56,000 clones, approximately 85% of them present only once. The chain combines TRBV9 with TRBJ1-1; tentatively, D is TRBD1 (6 bases). The source is an adult in good health. Here the sequenced sample was peripheral blood, taken on day 0 of AZD1222 vaccination. Here the CDR3 DNA reads TGTGCCAGCAGCGGAGGGGGAACCGGTCCTAGGAACACTGAAGCTTTCTTT. It is translated as CASSGGGTGPRNTEAFF.